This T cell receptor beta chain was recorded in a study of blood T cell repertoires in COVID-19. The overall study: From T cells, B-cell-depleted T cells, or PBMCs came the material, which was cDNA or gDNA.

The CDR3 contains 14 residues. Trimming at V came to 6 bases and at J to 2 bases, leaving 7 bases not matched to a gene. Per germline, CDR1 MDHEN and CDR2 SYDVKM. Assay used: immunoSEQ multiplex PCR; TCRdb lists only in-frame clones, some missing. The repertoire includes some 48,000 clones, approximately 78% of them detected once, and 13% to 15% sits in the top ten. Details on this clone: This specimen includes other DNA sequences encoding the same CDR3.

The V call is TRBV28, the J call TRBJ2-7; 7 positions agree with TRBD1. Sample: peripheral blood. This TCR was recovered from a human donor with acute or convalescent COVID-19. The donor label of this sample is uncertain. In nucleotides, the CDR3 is TGTGCCAGCAGAACCGGGACAGTGACCTACGAGCAGTACTTC. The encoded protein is CASRTGTVTYEQYF.